This is a list of T cell receptor beta chains from one sample in a study of T cell changes during pregnancy in multiple sclerosis. Measured with immunoSEQ multiplex PCR; TCRdb has only the in-frame clones, and not every one. Of approximately 37,000 clones in the sample, roughly 92% were seen once. The sequencing here drew on CD4+ T cells from peripheral blood mononuclear cells, taken before pregnancy. These receptors were taken from a female donor with multiple sclerosis, enrolled in a pregnancy study. The CDR3 runs from the conserved cysteine through the conserved F or W. D genes are given only for firm matches. Clone size is shown for a subset of rows, as once, few, many or a class of expanded clone.

clone size	D gene	V gene	J gene	CDR3 protein	CDR3 DNA
once	TRBD1	TRBV15	TRBJ1-4	CATSRQDRGVIEKLFF	TGTGCCACCAGCAGGCAAGACAGGGGCGTAATCGAAAAACTGTTTTTT
.	TRBD1	TRBV10-3	TRBJ2-2	CAITDPGQGSNTGELFF	TGTGCCATCACCGACCCGGGACAGGGGTCGAACACCGGGGAGCTGTTTTTT
.	.	TRBV5-1	TRBJ1-4	CASSVGQGNEKLFF	TGCGCCAGCAGCGTCGGTCAGGGTAATGAAAAACTGTTTTTT
.	.	TRBV7-9	TRBJ1-4	CASSLDGDGAELFF	TGTGCCAGCAGCTTAGATGGCGATGGGGCCGAACTGTTTTTT
.	.	TRBV5-6	TRBJ1-5	CASSLRGNGNQPQHF	TGTGCCAGCAGCTTAAGGGGGAACGGCAATCAGCCCCAGCATTTT
.	TRBD1	TRBV6-6	TRBJ1-2	CASSHPGQGMGGYTF	TGTGCCAGCAGCCACCCGGGACAGGGGATGGGGGGCTACACCTTC
.	TRBD1	TRBV30	TRBJ2-5	CAWQGGETQYF	TGTGCCTGGCAAGGGGGCGAGACCCAGTACTTC
.	TRBD2	TRBV5-4	TRBJ2-3	CASREEHSTDTQYF	TGTGCCAGCCGGGAGGAACATAGCACAGATACGCAGTATTTT
.	.	TRBV14	TRBJ2-7	CASSRGGLTYEQYF	TGTGCCAGCAGCCGAGGGGGATTAACCTACGAGCAGTACTTC
.	.	TRBV19	TRBJ2-1	CASSILLAPAAEQFF	TGTGCCAGTAGTATCCTACTAGCCCCAGCAGCTGAGCAGTTCTTC
.	.	TRBV19	TRBJ1-1	CASSGRGTEAFF	TGTGCCAGTAGTGGCCGGGGGACCGAAGCTTTCTTT
once	TRBD2	TRBV2	TRBJ2-6	CAGSGLAGGPAGANVLTF	TGTGCCGGATCAGGACTAGCGGGAGGGCCGGCTGGGGCCAACGTCCTGACTTTC
.	TRBD1	TRBV29-1	TRBJ1-4	CSGRTGRRKLFF	TGCAGCGGCCGGACAGGGCGGAGAAAACTGTTTTTT
.	TRBD1	TRBV7-9	TRBJ1-2	CASRGTGDYGYTF	TGTGCCAGCAGGGGGACAGGCGACTATGGCTACACCTTC
once	TRBD1	TRBV5-1	TRBJ1-5	CASSKGTGTNQPQHF	TGCGCCAGCAGCAAAGGGACAGGGACAAATCAGCCCCAGCATTTT
.	.	TRBV27	TRBJ1-2	CASSPRGWAGRSYGYTF	TGTGCCAGCAGTCCCCGCGGTTGGGCAGGGAGGAGCTATGGCTACACCTTC
.	TRBD1	TRBV6-5	TRBJ2-7	CASSWGQGKEEQYF	TGTGCCAGCAGTTGGGGACAGGGTAAGGAAGAGCAGTACTTC
.	TRBD1	TRBV9	TRBJ1-4	CASSPGQGEKLFF	TGTGCCAGCAGCCCTGGACAGGGGGAAAAACTGTTTTTT
.	TRBD2	TRBV7-9	TRBJ2-2	CASNRRSSGPANTGELFF	TGTGCCAGCAACCGGCGGAGTAGCGGGCCCGCGAACACCGGGGAGCTGTTTTTT
once	.	TRBV6-1	TRBJ2-1	CASSERGYSYNEQFF	TGTGCCAGCAGTGAGCGGGGATACTCCTACAATGAGCAGTTCTTC
.	.	TRBV28	TRBJ1-5	CASSLLIGVSGWSNQPQHF	TGTGCCAGCAGTTTATTGATAGGGGTTTCGGGTTGGAGCAATCAGCCCCAGCATTTT
.	TRBD1	TRBV7-2	TRBJ1-5	CASSLTGTGGGKPQHF	TGTGCCAGCAGCCTTACCGGGACAGGGGGGGGAAAGCCCCAGCATTTT
.	.	TRBV6-5	TRBJ2-5	CASSTRYGTQYF	TGTGCCAGCAGTACCCGGTATGGGACCCAGTACTTC
.	.	TRBV6-5	TRBJ1-1	CASRKRGIEAFF	TGTGCCAGCAGGAAAAGGGGAATTGAAGCTTTCTTT
once	.	TRBV11-2	TRBJ2-3	CASSIGQDTDTQYF	TGTGCCAGCAGCATAGGCCAGGACACAGATACGCAGTATTTT
.	.	TRBV5-1	TRBJ2-3	CASSLGLLESTQYF	TGCGCCAGCAGCCTTGGACTACTGGAGTCTACGCAGTATTTT
.	TRBD2	TRBV11-2	TRBJ2-3	CASSLVRGRTSGTDTQYF	TGTGCCAGCAGCTTAGTACGTGGGAGGACTAGCGGCACAGATACGCAGTATTTT
.	.	TRBV29-1	TRBJ1-2	CSVDRAGDGYTF	TGCAGCGTTGATCGGGCAGGGGATGGCTACACCTTC
.	TRBD2	TRBV7-2	TRBJ2-1	CASSPDSGSSNEQFF	TGTGCCAGCAGCCCAGATAGCGGGAGTAGCAATGAGCAGTTCTTC
.	TRBD1	TRBV5-6	TRBJ1-2	CASSLRDRGNYGYTF	TGTGCCAGCAGCCTCCGGGACAGGGGTAACTATGGCTACACCTTC
.	.	TRBV6-1	TRBJ1-2	CASTESVLLPGYTF	TGTGCCAGTACCGAGTCTGTACTCCTCCCTGGCTACACCTTC
.	TRBD2	TRBV29-1	TRBJ2-3	CSVRTSGRGYTDTQYF	TGCAGCGTTAGGACTAGCGGGAGGGGATACACAGATACGCAGTATTTT
.	TRBD1	TRBV4-3	TRBJ1-5	CASSLHRGAGPQHF	TGCGCCAGCAGCCTCCACAGGGGAGCGGGGCCCCAGCATTTT
.	.	TRBV2	TRBJ2-7	CASSEAAGPSYEQYF	TGTGCCAGCAGTGAAGCGGCAGGGCCCTCCTACGAGCAGTACTTC
.	.	TRBV5-1	TRBJ2-2	CASSLGPGHPNTGELFF	TGCGCCAGCAGCTTGGGCCCCGGACATCCCAACACCGGGGAGCTGTTTTTT
.	.	TRBV5-4	TRBJ2-4	CASSLSSDIQYF	TGTGCCAGCAGCTTGTCTTCAGACATTCAGTACTTC
.	.	TRBV5-1	TRBJ1-1	CASSTLTGFSAFF	TGCGCCAGTTCCACCCTTACGGGGTTCTCAGCTTTCTTT
.	.	TRBV28	TRBJ2-6	CASSHRRSGANVLTF	TGTGCCAGCAGTCACCGGAGGTCTGGGGCCAACGTCCTGACTTTC
once	TRBD1	TRBV5-6	TRBJ1-4	CASSLAGQTRNEKLFF	TGTGCCAGCAGCTTGGCGGGACAGACCCGAAATGAAAAACTGTTTTTT
.	TRBD1	TRBV25-1	TRBJ1-5	CANTNRGPDQPQHF	TGTGCCAACACAAACAGGGGTCCGGATCAGCCCCAGCATTTT
.	.	TRBV5-1	TRBJ2-3	CASRRGSMDTDTQYF	TGCGCCAGCAGAAGGGGCAGTATGGACACAGATACGCAGTATTTT
.	.	TRBV2	TRBJ2-6	CASSAAEPSGANVLTF	TGTGCCAGCAGTGCAGCTGAGCCCTCTGGGGCCAACGTCCTGACTTTC
.	TRBD1	TRBV5-1	TRBJ1-4	CASSFGGTAKNGGLFF	TGCGCCAGCAGCTTTGGCGGGACAGCGAAGAATGGGGGACTGTTTTTT
.	.	TRBV14	TRBJ2-3	CASSQDIRTDTQYF	TGTGCCAGCAGCCAAGATATCCGTACAGATACGCAGTATTTT
.	.	TRBV19	TRBJ2-7	CASSIAGRSYEQYF	TGTGCCAGTAGTATAGCCGGGAGATCCTACGAGCAGTACTTC
.	.	TRBV6-5	TRBJ1-2	CASSYSGQGWYGYTF	TGTGCCAGCAGTTACTCAGGTCAGGGGTGGTATGGCTACACCTTC
.	.	TRBV28	TRBJ2-1	CASSSNGLRGLNEQFF	TGTGCCAGCAGTTCTAACGGACTGAGAGGTTTAAATGAGCAGTTCTTC
.	.	TRBV6-5	TRBJ2-2	CASSRTSSTGELFF	TGTGCCAGCAGTAGGACAAGCTCTACCGGGGAGCTGTTTTTT
.	.	TRBV6-5	TRBJ1-2	CASSYIPNLDYGYTF	TGTGCCAGCAGTTACATCCCGAACCTAGATTATGGCTACACCTTC
few	.	TRBV6-1	TRBJ2-7	CASSEGHSGASYEQYF	TGTGCCAGCAGTGAAGGGCACTCAGGTGCCTCCTACGAGCAGTACTTC
once	.	TRBV7-9	TRBJ2-7	CASSLEVQGHEQYF	TGTGCCAGCAGCTTAGAAGTACAGGGCCACGAGCAGTACTTC
.	TRBD1	TRBV11-2	TRBJ1-1	CASSFEGAVLEAFF	TGTGCCAGCAGCTTCGAGGGGGCGGTTTTGGAGGCTTTCTTT
once	.	TRBV7-9	TRBJ2-3	CASSPSGVDTQYF	TGTGCCAGCAGCCCGTCCGGGGTAGATACGCAGTATTTT
.	.	TRBV5-1	TRBJ2-1	CASNHQGAYNEQFF	TGCGCCAGCAATCACCAAGGGGCCTACAATGAGCAGTTCTTC
.	TRBD2	TRBV7-9	TRBJ2-7	CASSFGLAGGNEQYF	TGTGCCAGCAGCTTTGGACTAGCGGGAGGGAACGAGCAGTACTTC
.	.	TRBV7-3	TRBJ1-2	CASSPRNRRDPHLRLYGYTF	TGTGCCAGCAGCCCAAGGAATCGGAGGGACCCACACCTCAGGCTCTATGGCTACACCTTC
.	.	TRBV28	TRBJ1-3	CASAFRGSGNTIYF	TGTGCCAGCGCTTTTCGGGGCTCTGGAAACACCATATATTTT
.	TRBD1	TRBV19	TRBJ2-1	CASSILNRGANEQFF	TGTGCCAGTAGTATATTGAACAGGGGTGCGAATGAGCAGTTCTTC
.	.	TRBV28	TRBJ2-7	CASSSPYYEQYF	TGTGCCAGCAGTTCCCCCTATTACGAGCAGTACTTC